Presented here are 18 T cell receptor beta chains from one specimen sequenced in a study of T cell repertoires in cytomegalovirus infection. No antigens are known for them. MiXCR, applied by TCRdb to the reads, yields one record per CDR3 protein. The sample carries about 770,000 distinct CDR3 sequences, 29% recorded once. The sequenced sample was cultured CD8+ T cells from PBMCs, obtained from culture after CMV antigen stimulation. The receptor set was obtained from a human donor in good health (CMV status not recorded). Some clones in this sample may be carry-over from other donors' samples.

The chain links TRBV12-3 or TRBV12-4 to TRBJ2-3; maybe TRBD1 (5 bases). The CDR3 loop spans 14 amino acids. Trimming cost V 0 bases and J 5 bases, with 9 bases left between them. The CDR3 spells CASSLAGPRDTQYF. As DNA, the CDR3 is TGTGCCAGCAGTTTAGCGGGGCCCCGAGATACGCAGTATTTT.

CDR3 sequence: CASSYLSGGTTGELFF. Here the CDR3 DNA reads TGTGCCAGCAGTTACCTTAGCGGGGGAACCACCGGGGAGCTGTTTTTT. V is TRBV6-2 or TRBV6-3 and J is TRBJ2-2; 9 bases line up with TRBD2. The CDR3 runs to 16 residues. Germline CDR1 and CDR2: MNHEY and SVGEGT. Unmatched junction bases numbered 5, after V lost 2 bases and J lost 4 bases.

This clonotype was counted ten times or more. This chain links TRBV6-2 or TRBV6-3 with TRBJ2-1; 7 bases match TRBD2. The J segment lost 6 bases and the V segment lost 1 base, leaving 6 bases of the junction unmatched. CDR3 length equals 15 residues. CDR1 is MNHEY, CDR2 SVGEGT, per germline. The CDR3 DNA is TGTGCCAGCAGTTACTACGGGGGGATCCCCAATGAGCAGTTCTTC. Protein product: CASSYYGGIPNEQFF.

The chain combines TRBV2 with TRBJ2-1; 11 positions agree with TRBD2. The length of the CDR3 is 15 residues. In germline, CDR1 is SNHLY, CDR2 FYNNEI. The V gene end was trimmed by 5 bases and the J gene end by 9 bases; junction bases not matched to a gene: 9. The CDR3 DNA is TGTGCCAGCAGTTTCACTAGCGGGGGACGGAGTGAGCAGTTCTTC. It encodes CASSFTSGGRSEQFF.

The rearrangement links TRBV6-5 to TRBJ1-1; maybe TRBD1 (6 bases). Germline V gene sequence: CDR1 MNHEY, CDR2 SVGAGI. With 2 bases removed from V and 7 bases from J, the gap between germline ends came to 14 bases. There are 14 residues in the CDR3. The CDR3 DNA reads as TGTGCCAGCAGTTACAGTGCGGGACAAAGTGAAGCTTTCTTT. Translated, it gives CASSYSAGQSEAFF.

This clonotype was seen many times. This chain connects TRBV19 to TRBJ2-5; 9 nucleotides align to TRBD2. The CDR3 extends over 16 amino acids. V gave up 6 bases and J gave up 4 bases; unmatched junction bases: 12. From germline, CDR1 is LNHDA and CDR2 SQIVND (reference sequence). The CDR3 region is CASRFTGTSYGETQYF. CDR3 coding DNA: TGTGCCAGTAGGTTCACCGGGACTAGCTATGGAGAGACCCAGTACTTC. Based on the CDR3 plus reference TRBV19 and TRBJ2-5, the full variable domain is DGGITQSPKYLFRKEGQNVTLSCEQNLNHDAMYWYRQDPGQGLRLIYYSQIVNDFQKGDIAEGYSVSREKKESFPLTVTSAQKNPTAFYLCASRFTGTSYGETQYFGPGTRLLVL.

V usage is TRBV19 and J usage is TRBJ2-5, with 9 bases that match TRBD1. V trimming: 6 bases; J trimming: 1 base; junction bases outside the gene matches: 3. The CDR3 contains 14 residues. Germline V CDR1 and CDR2: LNHDA, SQIVND (reference sequence). The CDR3 DNA reads as TGTGCCAGTAGGGACAGGGGCCCCCAAGAGACCCAGTACTTC. Translated, it gives CASRDRGPQETQYF.

There are a few counts of this clonotype. The rearrangement uses TRBV9 and TRBJ1-1; D perhaps matches TRBD1 (6 bases). This CDR3 has 16 residues. Germline V lookup: CDR1 SGDLS, CDR2 YYNGEE. The V and J ends lost 0 bases and 5 bases respectively, with 17 bases between them. CDR3 in amino acids: CASSVGAGVGKTEAFF. CDR3 DNA sequence: TGTGCCAGCAGCGTAGGAGCAGGGGTGGGCAAGACTGAAGCTTTCTTT. Full variable domain (missing parts from reference TRBV9 and TRBJ1-1): DSGVTQTPKHLITATGQRVTLRCSPRSGDLSVYWYQQSLDQGLQFLIQYYNGEERAKGNILERFSAQQFPDLHSELNLSSLELGDSALYFCASSVGAGVGKTEAFFGQGTRLTVV.

This clonotype came up a few times. The CDR3 protein is CASSVGNSGGYEQFF. The CDR3 DNA follows: TGTGCCAGCAGCGTAGGAAATAGCGGGGGCTATGAGCAGTTCTTC. This chain uses TRBV9 with TRBJ2-1, with TRBD2 matching over 9 bases. Germline V gene sequence: CDR1 SGDLS, CDR2 YYNGEE. The J segment lost 8 bases and the V segment lost 0 bases, leaving 6 bases of the junction unmatched. The CDR3 totals 15 residues.

About this clonotype: At one end, the junction sequence differs from germline, possibly due to a read error. V is TRBV12-3 or TRBV12-4 and J is TRBJ1-3; unclear D gene. The CDR3 is 12 amino acids. Here the CDR3 DNA reads TGTGCCAGCACAGTCTCTGAAAACACCATATATTTT. The encoded protein is CASTVSENTIYF.

This clonotype showed up just a few times. The V call is TRBV6-5, the J call TRBJ2-1, with D perhaps given as TRBD1 or TRBD2 (7 bases each). V was trimmed by 6 bases and J by 9 bases, leaving 15 bases between them. The CDR3 consists of 13 residues. Germline CDR1 MNHEY, CDR2 SVGAGI. DNA of the CDR3: TGTGCCAGCAGCCAGGGGGGGGCCCTTGAGCAGTTCTTC. It translates to CASSQGGALEQFF.

This clonotype was seen a few times. The genes are TRBV7-9 and TRBJ2-1; TRBD2 aligns across 11 bases. J lost 6 bases, V lost 5 bases, and 6 bases had no gene match. Germline V CDR1 and CDR2: SEHNR, FQNEAQ (reference sequence). The CDR3 sequence is 15 residues long. DNA for the CDR3: TGTGCCAGCAGCACCCGACTAGCGGGGTTCAATGAGCAGTTCTTC. It codes for CASSTRLAGFNEQFF.

This clonotype was counted at least ten times. The chain uses TRBV7-6 and TRBJ2-1, with D possibly being TRBD2 (6 bases). The V gene lost 5 bases and the J gene lost 4 bases, with 21 bases spanning the gap. This CDR3 region has 17 residues. CDR1 SGHVS and CDR2 FNYEAQ come from the germline V gene. The CDR3 nucleotides read TGTGCCAGCAGCCCTCGCATAGCGGAATTGAGGTACAATGAGCAGTTCTTC. Translation gives CASSPRIAELRYNEQFF.

The chain uses TRBV5-6 and TRBJ1-5; TRBD1 agrees at 7 bases. CDR1 SGHDT and CDR2 YYEEEE come from the germline V gene. The CDR3 extends over 13 amino acids. J was trimmed by 10 bases and V by 5 bases; bases with no gene match: 9. CDR3 sequence: CASSVDRWGPQHF. The CDR3 DNA follows: TGTGCCAGCAGTGTGGACAGGTGGGGACCCCAGCATTTT.

As concerns this clonotype: The junction departs from germline at one end; a sequencing error may be responsible. The V call is TRBV7-8, the J call TRBJ2-7, with D maybe TRBD2 (6 bases). The CDR3 runs to 15 residues. Germline loops: CDR1 SGHVS, CDR2 FQNEAQ. For the CDR3, the DNA is TGTACCAGCAGCCTGGACGGGGGAATCCCCTACGAGCAGTACTTC. Translated, it gives CTSSLDGGIPYEQYF.

The chain links TRBV6-1 to TRBJ2-7, with a weak D call TRBD2 (6 bases). There are 16 residues in the CDR3. Trimming removed 3 bases from V and 7 bases from J, with 22 bases in between. The germline gives CDR1 MNHNS, CDR2 SASEGT. The CDR3: CASSDFIRGGLREQYF. The DNA for the CDR3 is TGTGCCAGCAGTGACTTTATACGGGGAGGACTAAGGGAGCAGTACTTC.

At least ten counts were recorded for this clonotype. The chain has TRBV7-2 and TRBJ1-5; TRBD1 agrees at 7 bases. Per germline, CDR1 SGHTA and CDR2 FQGNSA. The V and J ends lost 0 bases and 1 base, in that order; junction bases with no gene match: 6. CDR3 size: 17 residues. The chain's CDR3 is CASSLALNRGSNQPQHF. The CDR3 region has the DNA TGTGCCAGCAGCTTAGCGTTGAACAGGGGAAGCAATCAGCCCCAGCATTTT.

The CDR3 spells CASGGQGAATGELFF. The CDR3 bases are TGTGCCAGCGGGGGACAGGGGGCTGCGACCGGGGAGCTGTTTTTT. The chain employs TRBV7-4 and TRBJ2-2, with 12 bases identical to TRBD1. CDR1 and CDR2 (germline): SGHVT, SQSDAQ. V shed 8 bases and J 5 bases; nucleotides not matched to a gene: 6. The CDR3 is 15 residues long.